This entry lists 25 T cell receptor beta chains sequenced from one sample in a study of PD-1 blockade in classical Hodgkin lymphoma. Brentuximab vedotin exposure varied among the patients, all of whom had relapsed after autologous stem cell transplantation. Some clones are missing from TCRdb's copy, which holds only in-frame ones; the method was immunoSEQ multiplex PCR. Of roughly 62,000 clones listed, around 88% are singletons. The sequencing here drew on peripheral blood mononuclear cells (PBMCs), taken at baseline. These receptors were taken from a human donor with classical Hodgkin lymphoma.

The chain uses TRBV19 and TRBJ2-7; no definite D call. The CDR3 is 11 amino acids. V shed 6 bases and J shed 6 bases, with 9 bases lying between them. In germline, CDR1 is LNHDA, CDR2 SQIVND (reference sequence). The CDR3, as DNA: TGTGCCAGTAGCCCCCCCGGCGAGCAGTACTTC. It is translated as CASSPPGEQYF. Complete variable domain (other parts from reference TRBV19 and TRBJ2-7): DGGITQSPKYLFRKEGQNVTLSCEQNLNHDAMYWYRQDPGQGLRLIYYSQIVNDFQKGDIAEGYSVSREKKESFPLTVTSAQKNPTAFYLCASSPPGEQYFGPGTRLTVT.

This clone was detected only a few times. This chain connects TRBV4-3 to TRBJ2-6; D is ambiguous. Looked up from germline, CDR1 is LGHNA and CDR2 is YSLEER. The CDR3 has 17 amino acids. Trimming removed 1 base from V and 2 bases from J, with 12 bases in between. The CDR3 DNA reads as TGCGCCAGCAGCCAAGGGGGTTCCTTTACTGGGGCCAACGTCCTGACTTTC. It yields the protein CASSQGGSFTGANVLTF.

The chain links TRBV4-2 to TRBJ1-1; weak D call: TRBD1 (6 bases). From germline, CDR1 is LGHNA and CDR2 YNFKEQ. V was clipped by 0 bases and J by 7 bases, with 15 bases between them. The CDR3 totals 15 residues. In DNA form, the CDR3 reads TGTGCCAGCAGCCAAGATGACAGGAGGTGGGGTGAAGCTTTCTTT. Protein: CASSQDDRRWGEAFF.

J is TRBJ1-1 and V is TRBV6-1; D unresolved. Trimming shortened V by 6 bases and J by 3 bases, and 14 bases separated the two germline ends. The CDR3 is made up of 14 amino acids. Germline loops: CDR1 MNHNS, CDR2 SASEGT. The CDR3 here is CASRTDIRDTEAFF. The CDR3 bases are TGTGCCAGCAGAACCGACATAAGGGACACTGAAGCTTTCTTT.

This clone was observed a few times. The chain uses TRBV7-3 and TRBJ1-1; perhaps TRBD1 as D (5 bases). This CDR3 spans 14 amino acids. Trimming took off 3 bases at V and 7 bases at J, with 15 bases between the two ends. Germline loops: CDR1 SGHTA, CDR2 FQGTGA. CDR3 amino acids: CASSLFDGGGEAFF. DNA of the CDR3: TGTGCCAGCAGCTTGTTTGACGGCGGGGGTGAAGCTTTCTTT.

The rearrangement joins TRBV14 to TRBJ1-2; D may be TRBD1 (6 bases). Germline CDR1 is SGHDN and CDR2 is FVKESK. V lost 4 bases, J lost 2 bases, and 14 bases lay in between. This CDR3 comprises 15 residues. CDR3 nucleotide sequence: TGTGCCAGCAGCCCCTTGGCAGGGGCCAACTATGGCTACACCTTC. This codes for CASSPLAGANYGYTF.

The CDR3 sequence is CASGTSGGKQYF. Written as DNA, the CDR3 is TGTGCCAGCGGGACTAGCGGGGGGAAGCAGTACTTC. This chain links TRBV28 with TRBJ2-5; 15 bases are a match to TRBD2. V lost 8 bases to trimming and J lost 11 bases; unmatched junction nucleotides: 3. The CDR3 loop spans 12 amino acids. Germline CDR1 MDHEN, CDR2 SYDVKM.

This clone was observed a single time. The CDR3: CASSERQAGGPDTQYF. DNA for the CDR3: TGCGCCAGCAGCGAACGCCAAGCGGGGGGGCCAGATACGCAGTATTTT. This chain links TRBV5-1 with TRBJ2-3; TRBD2 matches 10 bases. CDR1 is SGHRS and CDR2 is YFSETQ in the germline V gene. CDR3 length: 16 residues. The V gene end was trimmed by 4 bases and the J gene end by 4 bases; junction bases not matched to a gene: 9.

The chain couples TRBV28 to TRBJ1-2; D might be TRBD1 (5 bases). The CDR3 consists of 13 residues. In germline, CDR1 is MDHEN, CDR2 SYDVKM. The V end lost 6 bases, the J end lost 4 bases, and 12 bases lay between the germline ends. This CDR3 reads CASSRRGFYGYTF. The CDR3 DNA is TGTGCCAGCAGCCGTCGGGGGTTCTATGGCTACACCTTC.

The rearrangement joins TRBV6-6 to TRBJ1-3, with TRBD1 matching over 7 bases. With 0 bases clipped from V and 4 bases from J, the junction kept 3 bases outside the gene matches. Germline V gene data show CDR1 as MNHNY and CDR2 as SVGAGI (reference sequence). The CDR3 runs to 15 residues. The CDR3 protein is CASSYSGGQGNTIYF. The CDR3 bases are TGTGCCAGCAGTTACTCGGGGGGACAGGGAAACACCATATATTTT.

The genes are TRBV7-2 and TRBJ1-2; D might be TRBD1 (5 bases). Germline CDR1 reads SGHTA; CDR2 reads FQGNSA. The CDR3 extends over 16 amino acids. V dropped 1 base and J dropped 4 bases, with 16 bases sitting between them. The CDR3 nucleotides read TGTGCCAGCAGCTTAGGCAGGACAACCCAGGCCTATGGCTACACCTTC. It encodes CASSLGRTTQAYGYTF.

V is TRBV4-2 and J is TRBJ1-5; 8 bases are a match to TRBD1. Per germline, CDR1 LGHNA and CDR2 YNFKEQ. V shed 2 bases and J 6 bases; nucleotides not matched to a gene: 9. The CDR3 covers 16 residues. CDR3 residues: CASSQNLQGAFQPQHF. The CDR3 DNA is TGTGCCAGCAGCCAAAACCTCCAGGGGGCGTTTCAGCCCCAGCATTTT.

The rearrangement uses TRBV28 and TRBJ2-7, with no clear D. Per germline, CDR1 MDHEN and CDR2 SYDVKM. The CDR3 spans 14 residues. Between the trimmed V and J ends, which lost 8 bases and 2 bases, there was a span of 16 bases. The CDR3 bases are TGTGCCAGCCAATGGGTCCAAGGGACCTACGAGCAGTACTTC. It encodes CASQWVQGTYEQYF.

The V and J genes are TRBV5-1 and TRBJ1-5, with 9 bases aligning to TRBD1. J was trimmed by 5 bases and V by 0 bases; bases with no gene match: 6. Germline V gene data show CDR1 as SGHRS and CDR2 as YFSETQ. The CDR3 has 16 residues. The CDR3 here is CASSLGDRAGDQPQHF. The CDR3 bases are TGCGCCAGCAGCTTGGGGGACAGGGCGGGAGATCAGCCCCAGCATTTT. Full variable domain (rest looked up from reference TRBV5-1 and TRBJ1-5): KAGVTQTPRYLIKTRGQQVTLSCSPISGHRSVSWYQQTPGQGLQFLFEYFSETQRNKGNFPGRFSGRQFSNSRSEMNVSTLELGDSALYLCASSLGDRAGDQPQHFGDGTRLSIL.

The chain couples TRBV7-2 to TRBJ2-7, with TRBD1 matching 12 bases. This CDR3 is built from 15 residues. V was clipped by 4 bases and J by 4 bases; unmatched bases: 5. Germline CDR1 SGHTA, CDR2 FQGNSA. In nucleotides, the CDR3 is TGTGCCAGCAGCTCCCCGGGACAGGGGGCTTACGAGCAGTACTTC. Translation: CASSSPGQGAYEQYF.

The J gene is TRBJ1-6, the V gene TRBV5-1; D is perhaps TRBD1 (6 bases). Germline lookup yields CDR1 SGHRS and CDR2 YFSETQ. There are 14 residues in the CDR3. The germline V and J ends were trimmed by 0 bases and 9 bases, with 10 bases remaining between them. The CDR3 DNA is TGCGCCAGCAGCTTGGAGACCAGGGGTTCACCCCTCCACTTT. The encoded protein is CASSLETRGSPLHF. The variable domain in full, with the rest retrieved from reference TRBV5-1 and TRBJ1-6, is KAGVTQTPRYLIKTRGQQVTLSCSPISGHRSVSWYQQTPGQGLQFLFEYFSETQRNKGNFPGRFSGRQFSNSRSEMNVSTLELGDSALYLCASSLETRGSPLHFGNGTRLTVT.

The chain recombines TRBV28 with TRBJ1-2; maybe TRBD1 (5 bases). V was trimmed by 6 bases and J by 8 bases, leaving 13 bases between them. CDR1 is MDHEN and CDR2 is SYDVKM in the germline V gene. The CDR3 is 12 amino acids. Written as DNA, the CDR3 is TGTGCCAGCAGCTTAGGCAGGGAGGGCTACACCTTC. It specifies CASSLGREGYTF.

This chain links TRBV2 with TRBJ2-1, with a tentative D call TRBD2 (5 bases). CDR1 SNHLY and CDR2 FYNNEI come from the germline V gene. This CDR3 is 18 amino acids long. Trimming left V 2 bases short and J 0 bases short, with 17 bases between. CDR3 nucleotide sequence: TGTGCCAGCAGTGAACGTCGGGGTTACTCCAGCTCCTACAATGAGCAGTTCTTC. It encodes CASSERRGYSSSYNEQFF. Drawing the rest from reference TRBV2 and TRBJ2-1, the complete variable domain is EPEVTQTPSHQVTQMGQEVILRCVPISNHLYFYWYRQILGQKVEFLVSFYNNEISEKSEIFDDQFSVERPDGSNFTLKIRSTKLEDSAMYFCASSERRGYSSSYNEQFFGPGTRLTVL.

The chain recombines TRBV11-3 with TRBJ1-1, with D unclear. The CDR3 length is 18 residues. Germline loops: CDR1 SGHNT, CDR2 YENEEA. V was trimmed by 4 bases and J by 3 bases, leaving 24 bases between them. The CDR3 sequence is CASSSNFCVRARDTEAFF. Written as DNA, the CDR3 is TGTGCCAGCAGCTCTAACTTTTGCGTTAGGGCTCGGGACACTGAAGCTTTCTTT.

The rearrangement joins TRBV6-5 to TRBJ1-3, with D possibly being TRBD1 (6 bases). Trimming shortened V by 7 bases and J by 2 bases, and 15 bases separated the two germline ends. This CDR3 region has 15 residues. The germline V gene has CDR1 MNHEY and CDR2 SVGAGI. The CDR3 nucleotides read TGTGCCAGCACCCTAGGACAGCTGCCTGGAAACACCATATATTTT. Translated: CASTLGQLPGNTIYF.

The V call is TRBV28, the J call TRBJ1-2; D call uncertain. The germline gives CDR1 MDHEN, CDR2 SYDVKM. V lost 4 bases and J lost 4, with 7 bases in between. The CDR3 consists of 12 residues. For the CDR3, the DNA is TGTGCCAGCAGTTCGGCAGCCTATGGCTACACCTTC. Its protein product is CASSSAAYGYTF.

The chain employs TRBV6-4 and TRBJ1-5; 7 bases match TRBD1. The CDR3 extends over 14 amino acids. The germline gives CDR1 MRHNA, CDR2 SNTAGT. V dropped 3 bases and J dropped 2; count of bases not matched to a gene: 1. CDR3 nucleotides: TGTGCCAGCAGTGAGCAGGGGGGCAATCAGCCCCAGCATTTT. It encodes CASSEQGGNQPQHF.

The chain has TRBV7-2 and TRBJ1-1; TRBD1 is a possible D gene (5 bases). The germline V and J ends were trimmed by 7 bases and 5 bases, with 11 bases remaining between them. Germline CDR1 and CDR2: SGHTA and FQGNSA. The CDR3 contains 12 residues. The CDR3 nucleotides are TGTGCCAGCACCCCTGGGGGGACTGAAGCTTTCTTT. Protein sequence: CASTPGGTEAFF. Drawing the rest from reference TRBV7-2 and TRBJ1-1, the complete variable domain is GAGVSQSPSNKVTEKGKDVELRCDPISGHTALYWYRQSLGQGLEFLIYFQGNSAPDKSGLPSDRFSAERTGGSVSTLTIQRTQQEDSAVYLCASTPGGTEAFFGQGTRLTVV.

The chain uses TRBV4-1 and TRBJ1-2, with D uncertain. CDR3 size: 14 residues. The V end was cut by 0 bases, the J end by 7 bases, with 12 bases between. Germline V CDR1 and CDR2: MGHRA, YSYEKL. The CDR3 here is CASSQDRGIGGYTF. CDR3 in DNA: TGCGCCAGCAGCCAAGATAGAGGGATCGGTGGCTACACCTTC.

This chain uses TRBV19 with TRBJ2-3; D might be TRBD1 (5 bases). The CDR3 is made up of 11 amino acids. Deletions cut 7 bases from V and 7 bases from J, with 9 bases between. Germline lookup yields CDR1 LNHDA and CDR2 SQIVND (reference sequence). The CDR3 DNA follows: TGTGCCAGTACAGGGTCCAATACGCAGTATTTT. Its translation: CASTGSNTQYF.